Described below is a single TCR beta chain sequence and its context. Its recognized antigen is unknown. No much larger clonotype is one base removed from it; base qualities were not supplied. The immunoSEQ Assay, a bias-controlled multiplex PCR, was used to amplify TCRbeta CDR3 regions from genomic DNA. The original pipeline was this. Within the assay, amplification of reference gene primers was used to estimate how many nucleated cells each sample contained. To quantify the absolute abundance of each unique TCRbeta CDR3 rearrangement, sequence reads were collapsed and filtered. For each sample, productive Simpson clonality was calculated by taking the square root of Simpson's diversity index across productive rearrangements. Entries here come from immuneACCESS through TCRdb and include only in-frame sequences with V and J called. Some clones fail to appear in such tables; in the studies checked, an unresolved V gene covers under half of the shortfall, and the cause of the remainder is unknown. That table is the source of V, J and clone size, and D and trimming were worked out from the DNA. In all, the sample holds some 52,000 clones, and roughly 89% of those were seen once. 4% to 6% of the sample comes from the top ten.

The sample originates from a study of blood T cell repertoires in COVID-19 (dated by TCRdb to 2018 to 2020). Notes on the research overall: Samples covering the acute and convalescent phases of COVID-19 were provided by collaborators in the United States, Italy and Spain. The material from the prospective study consisted of cDNA or gDNA derived from T cells, B-cell-depleted T cells, or PBMCs. The dataset comprised deeply sampled blood TCRbeta repertoires from subjects exposed to, actively infected with, or recovered from COVID-19. The repertoires were released in a freely available public database meant as a resource for research on the immune response to SARS-CoV-2. The samples were drawn from the first 160 participants of the ongoing ImmuneRACE study and from some 1,300 subjects provided by 6 global collaborators. A de-identified subject ID, COVID-19 status, age in years and sex were almost always included in the sample metadata. HLA class I and class II types, where available, came from metadata supplied by the sample provider rather than from assay-based typing. Results the study describes overall, beyond this receptor: Clinical and demographic metadata were provided uncurated, with the amount varying by source and participant.

Each collaborating institution followed its own protocols to collect whole blood in K2EDTA tubes. For TCRbeta analysis, collaborators shipped samples in one of three forms: frozen whole blood, isolated PBMCs, or DNA extracted from either of those sample types. CDR1 and CDR2 are read off the germline V gene as KGHSH and LQKENI. From the cysteine up to the phenylalanine, the CDR3 has a length of 16 residues. Kept here is only the CDR3 DNA, which spans 48 bases and is read in frame from base 1. From V the trimming removes 1 base and from J it removes 8 bases, while the gene matches leave 10 bases of the junction unaccounted for.

What was sequenced was peripheral blood. The rearranged chain carries TRBV18 and TRBJ1-2, with 10 central nucleotides matching TRBD1. This clonotype was obtained from a man in his 60s with active COVID-19. The CDR3 has the sequence CASSPQRRDRGGGYTF. The nucleotides read TGTGCCAGCTCACCACAGAGGCGGGACAGGGGTGGAGGCTACACCTTC.